This T cell receptor (beta chain) was recovered during a study of control samples from healthy donors and cancer patients. Profiling relied on immunoSEQ multiplex PCR, and the TCRdb table lists in-frame clones only, not all of them. The sample records around 250,000 clones, roughly four fifths being singletons. The sequenced sample consisted of PBMCs. The TCR originated in a woman in her fifties or sixties with lung cancer.

Here the CDR3 DNA reads TGTGCCAGCAGTTGGACAGGGAACACCGGGGAGCTGTTTTTT. Residues: CASSWTGNTGELFF. The chain joins TRBV6-5 to TRBJ2-2; 7 bases match TRBD1. V shed 4 bases, J shed 1 base, and the junction held 0 bases outside the gene matches. The length of the CDR3 is 14 residues. From germline, CDR1 is MNHEY and CDR2 SVGAGI.